This record covers a single TCR beta chain. What it binds is unknown. The CDR3 has 16 amino acids. V gave up 5 bases and J gave up 3 bases; unmatched junction bases: 7. The germline CDR1 and CDR2 sequences are SGHKS and YYEKEE (reference sequence). The sample is drawn from a study of vaccination effects on CD4 cells after COVID-19. Findings and limits, study-wide: In the study, convalescent patients were few, and early post-infection timepoints were absent. Of the vaccine-induced clones from healthy vaccinees, merely 1 of 255 recognized common cold coronaviruses as well.

Sequencing followed a ViraFEST assay step that expanded antigen-specific CD4+ T cells with viral peptide pools. At the end of less than 12 days of culture, CD4+ T cells were isolated. People in the vaccine group had not been infected with SARS-CoV-2 before, and their nucleocapsid antibodies were negative. IL-2 medium took the place of half the medium on both days 3 and 7. Clones were sequenced by immunoSEQ multiplex PCR, and TCRdb holds only the in-frame ones, with some missing. The sample yields roughly 42,000 clones, roughly 70% seen once. This clonotype originated in a human donor who received a COVID-19 vaccine. The V gene is TRBV5-5, the J gene TRBJ1-4; 10 nucleotides align to TRBD1. The sequencing here drew on CD4+ T cells from PBMCs cultured with HCoV-OC43 spike peptides, taken before COVID-19 vaccination. Subset: HCoV-OC43 spike overlapping peptide pool stimulation. CDR3 sequence reads: CASRTGTGVPNEKLFF. The CDR3, as DNA: TGTGCCAGCAGGACCGGGACAGGGGTGCCTAATGAAAAACTGTTTTTT.